One sample yielded the 8 T cell receptor beta chains listed below, sequenced in a study of human T cells and chemical hapten exposure. TCRdb recomputed calls from the RACE reads with MiXCR, one row per CDR3 protein. The sample lists around 300,000 distinct CDR3 sequences; 6% to 8.5% were seen once. Time point described: patch test 1, 2 weeks after DPC sensitization. As for treatment: therapeutic diphenylcyclopropenone sensitization with weekly scalp DPC. The sample in question was whole blood, obtained in connection with sensitization to the hapten diphenylcyclopropenone (DPC). The receptor set was obtained from a woman aged 18-29 years with alopecia areata. Some clones in this sample may be carry-over from other donors' samples.

This clonotype has ten or more counts. This rearrangement joins TRBV12-3 or TRBV12-4 to TRBJ2-1; 8 positions match TRBD2. This CDR3 has 16 residues. The V gene end was trimmed by 5 bases and the J gene end by 2 bases; junction bases not matched to a gene: 8. The CDR3 here is CASSAGTSGPYNEQFF. In DNA, the CDR3 is TGTGCCAGCAGTGCCGGCACTAGCGGTCCCTACAATGAGCAGTTCTTC.

This sequence joins TRBV27 and TRBJ2-3; the match to TRBD1 covers 7 bases. This CDR3 spans 18 amino acids. Germline V lookup: CDR1 MNHEY, CDR2 SMNVEV (reference sequence). Trimming cost V 2 bases and J 2 bases; bases outside gene matches: 13. The CDR3 here is CASSLTTPGQFYTDTQYF. The CDR3 nucleotides read TGTGCCAGCAGTTTAACTACTCCGGGACAGTTCTACACAGATACGCAGTATTTT.

The CDR3: CASSHPAPGTGSPLHF. The DNA of the CDR3 is TGTGCCAGCAGCCACCCCGCACCGGGGACCGGTTCACCCCTCCACTTT. The gene calls are TRBV4-2 and TRBJ1-6; a weak D match, TRBD1 (5 bases). The V and J ends lost 3 bases and 9 bases respectively, with 18 bases between them. This CDR3 comprises 16 residues. Germline V lookup: CDR1 LGHNA, CDR2 YNFKEQ.

This clonotype was seen ten or more times. This sequence joins TRBV29-1 and TRBJ1-1, with D unclear. In germline, CDR1 is SQVTM, CDR2 ANQGSEA. V dropped 6 bases and J dropped 1 base, with 6 bases sitting between them. The CDR3 loop spans 11 amino acids. CDR3 residues: CSVRQNTEAFF. The CDR3 region has the DNA TGCAGCGTCCGACAGAACACTGAAGCTTTCTTT.

V gene TRBV6-5 combines with J gene TRBJ1-1, with D maybe TRBD1 (6 bases). This CDR3 spans 11 amino acids. V lost 8 bases and J 7 bases, leaving 11 bases between the germline ends. CDR1 MNHEY and CDR2 SVGAGI come from the germline V gene. The CDR3 nucleotides read TGTGCCAGCGGACAGCCGATTGAAGCTTTCTTT. Amino acid sequence: CASGQPIEAFF.

This clonotype was observed at least ten times. CDR3 protein: CSARAVRGQRWDTIYF. In nucleotides, the CDR3 is TGCAGTGCTAGAGCGGTTCGGGGACAGCGGTGGGACACCATATATTTT. The V call is TRBV20-1, the J call TRBJ1-3, with TRBD1 matching over 7 bases. Trimming took 1 base from V and 8 from J; bases not matched to a gene: 14. The CDR3 totals 16 residues. Germline CDR1 is DFQATT and CDR2 is SNEGSKA (reference sequence).

At least ten counts were recorded for this clonotype. The chain combines TRBV6-6 with TRBJ2-4, with TRBD2 matching over 16 bases. The CDR3 runs to 15 residues. Germline assignment: CDR1 MNHNY and CDR2 SVGAGI (reference sequence). V gave up 4 bases and J gave up 11 bases; unmatched junction bases: 5. DNA for the CDR3: TGTGCCAGCAGTTTCGGGACTAGCGGGGGGGGCCTTCAGTACTTC. Translated, it gives CASSFGTSGGGLQYF.

V and J are TRBV5-4 and TRBJ2-7, with 10 bases aligning to TRBD1. From germline, CDR1 is SGHNT and CDR2 YYREEE (reference sequence). Trimming took 5 bases from V and 5 from J; bases not matched to a gene: 4. The CDR3 extends over 13 amino acids. DNA of the CDR3: TGTGCCAGCAGGCTCGGACAGGGGGACGAGCAGTACTTC. As protein: CASRLGQGDEQYF.